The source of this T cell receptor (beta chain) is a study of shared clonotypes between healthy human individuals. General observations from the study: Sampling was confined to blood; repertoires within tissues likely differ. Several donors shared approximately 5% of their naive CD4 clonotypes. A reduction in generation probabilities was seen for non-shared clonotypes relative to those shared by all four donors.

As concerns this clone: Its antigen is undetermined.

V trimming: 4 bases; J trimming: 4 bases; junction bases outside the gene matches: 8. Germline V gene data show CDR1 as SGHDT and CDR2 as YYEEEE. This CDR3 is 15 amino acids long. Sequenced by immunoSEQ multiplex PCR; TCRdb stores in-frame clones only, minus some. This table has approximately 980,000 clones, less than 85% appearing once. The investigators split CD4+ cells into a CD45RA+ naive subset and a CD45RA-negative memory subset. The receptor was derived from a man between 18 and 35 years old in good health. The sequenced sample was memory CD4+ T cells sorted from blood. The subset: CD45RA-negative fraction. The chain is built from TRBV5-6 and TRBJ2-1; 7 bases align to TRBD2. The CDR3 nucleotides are TGTGCCAGCAGCCCTCTGGGCGGGAGTTACAATGAGCAGTTCTTC. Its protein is CASSPLGGSYNEQFF.